This T cell receptor beta chain is drawn from a study of blood T cell repertoires in COVID-19. About the research overall: Italy, Spain and the United States were the sources of the convalescent and acute COVID-19 samples. PBMCs, B-cell-depleted T cells, or T cells were the source of the cDNA or gDNA that made up the material.

Generated by immunoSEQ multiplex PCR, the TCRdb table keeps only in-frame clones and is missing some. The sample lists 150,000 to 200,000 clones, 83% occurring once. This clone was seen more than once but under ten times. The sequence derives from a middle-aged woman with acute or convalescent COVID-19. The sample taken for sequencing was peripheral blood.

CDR3 DNA: TGTGCCAGCAGTCCGCTAGGGACAGTCTATGGCTACACCTTC. Protein sequence: CASSPLGTVYGYTF. The chain uses TRBV2 and TRBJ1-2, with 7 bases lining up with TRBD1. The germline V gene encodes CDR1 SNHLY and CDR2 FYNNEI. V shed 5 bases and J 4 bases; nucleotides not matched to a gene: 7. The CDR3 length is 14 residues.